Listed here are 3 T cell receptor beta chains from one sample, sequenced in a study of blood T cells in healthy people across ages. Using a J-beta primer mix together with a sample-barcoded 5' primer, a second PCR was run for roughly 6 to 11 cycles. In TCRdb, the 5' RACE reads were re-called with MiXCR into one record per CDR3 protein. The sample has approximately 1.5 million distinct CDR3 sequences, about 31% seen once. The specimen sequenced was blood. These receptors all come from a woman in her thirties in good health.

This clonotype has a handful of counts. This chain links TRBV12-3 or TRBV12-4 with TRBJ2-4; 10 bases map to TRBD2. This CDR3 has 13 amino acids. J gave up 8 bases and V 3 bases, and 1 base lay outside the gene matches. The chain's CDR3 is CASSFGTSDIQYF. DNA for the CDR3: TGTGCCAGCAGTTTCGGGACTAGCGACATTCAGTACTTC.

The DNA for the CDR3 is TGTGCCAGCAGCCTACCAGGGGCGCAACAGCCCCAGCATTTT. Translation gives CASSLPGAQQPQHF. V and J are TRBV7-2 and TRBJ1-5; TRBD1 is a possible D gene (6 bases). Trimming cost V 5 bases and J 7 bases, with 15 bases left between them. Looked up from germline, CDR1 is SGHTA and CDR2 is FQGNSA. The length of the CDR3 is 14 residues. Based on the CDR3 plus reference TRBV7-2 and TRBJ1-5, the full variable domain is GAGVSQSPSNKVTEKGKDVELRCDPISGHTALYWYRQSLGQGLEFLIYFQGNSAPDKSGLPSDRFSAERTGGSVSTLTIQRTQQEDSAVYLCASSLPGAQQPQHFGDGTRLSIL.

This clonotype occurred a few times. The rearrangement joins TRBV5-1 to TRBJ1-6; possibly TRBD1 for D (5 bases). Germline V gives CDR1 SGHRS, CDR2 YFSETQ. The CDR3 has 15 amino acids. The V and J ends lost 4 bases and 10 bases respectively, with 18 bases between them. As DNA, the CDR3 is TGCGCCAGCAGCCCGGAAGGGGCGGGGGGATCACCCCTCCACTTT. Protein: CASSPEGAGGSPLHF.